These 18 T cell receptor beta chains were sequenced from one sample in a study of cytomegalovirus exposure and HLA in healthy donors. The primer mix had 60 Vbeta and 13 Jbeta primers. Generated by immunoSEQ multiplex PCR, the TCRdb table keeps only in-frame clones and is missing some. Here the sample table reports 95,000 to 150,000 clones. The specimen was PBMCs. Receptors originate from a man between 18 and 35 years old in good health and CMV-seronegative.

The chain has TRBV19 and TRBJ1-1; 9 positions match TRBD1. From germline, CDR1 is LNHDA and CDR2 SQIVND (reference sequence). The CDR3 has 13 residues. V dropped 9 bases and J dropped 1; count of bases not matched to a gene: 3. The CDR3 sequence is CASNRGRNTEAFF. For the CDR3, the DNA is TGTGCCAGCAACAGGGGGCGGAACACTGAAGCTTTCTTT.

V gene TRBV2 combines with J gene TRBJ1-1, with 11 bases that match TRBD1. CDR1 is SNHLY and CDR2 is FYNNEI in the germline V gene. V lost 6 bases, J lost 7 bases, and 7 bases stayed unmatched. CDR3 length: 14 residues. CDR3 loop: CASSYRDRGNEAFF. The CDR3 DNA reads TGTGCCAGCAGCTACCGGGACAGGGGGAATGAAGCTTTCTTT.

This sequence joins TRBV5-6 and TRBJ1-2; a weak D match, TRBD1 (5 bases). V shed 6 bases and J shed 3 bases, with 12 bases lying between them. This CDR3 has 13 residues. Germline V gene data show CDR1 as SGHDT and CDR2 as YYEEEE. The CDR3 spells CASTTDSYYGYTF. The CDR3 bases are TGTGCCAGCACCACCGACAGCTACTATGGCTACACCTTC.

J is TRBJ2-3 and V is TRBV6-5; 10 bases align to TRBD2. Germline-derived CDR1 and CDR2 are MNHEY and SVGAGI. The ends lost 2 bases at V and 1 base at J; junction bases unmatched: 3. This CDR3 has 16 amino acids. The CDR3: CASSYVGLAGTDTQYF. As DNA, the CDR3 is TGTGCCAGCAGTTACGTTGGACTAGCGGGCACAGATACGCAGTATTTT.

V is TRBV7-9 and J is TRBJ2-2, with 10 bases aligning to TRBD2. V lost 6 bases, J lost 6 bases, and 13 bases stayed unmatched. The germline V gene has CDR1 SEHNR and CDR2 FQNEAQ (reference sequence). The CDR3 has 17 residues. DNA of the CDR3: TGTGCCAGCAGACAATCACTCAGGCTAGCGGGGGCCGGGGAGCTGTTTTTT. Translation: CASRQSLRLAGAGELFF.

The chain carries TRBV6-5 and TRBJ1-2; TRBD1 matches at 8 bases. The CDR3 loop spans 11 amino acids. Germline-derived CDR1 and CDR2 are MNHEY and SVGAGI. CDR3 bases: TGTGCTACGACAGGGGATTATGGCTACACCTTC. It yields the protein CATTGDYGYTF.

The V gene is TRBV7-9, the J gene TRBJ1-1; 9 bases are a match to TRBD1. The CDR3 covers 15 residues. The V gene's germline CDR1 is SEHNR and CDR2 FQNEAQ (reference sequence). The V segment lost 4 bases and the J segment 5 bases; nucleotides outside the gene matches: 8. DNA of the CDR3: TGTGCCAGCAGCTCCCGGACAGGGGAGAGGACTGAAGCTTTCTTT. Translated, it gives CASSSRTGERTEAFF.

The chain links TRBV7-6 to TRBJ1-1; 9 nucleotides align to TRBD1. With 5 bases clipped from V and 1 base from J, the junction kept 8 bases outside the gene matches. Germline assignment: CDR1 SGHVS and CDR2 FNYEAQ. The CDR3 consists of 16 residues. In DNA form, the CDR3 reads TGTGCCAGCAGCGACGCGTACAGGGGGCGGAACACTGAAGCTTTCTTT. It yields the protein CASSDAYRGRNTEAFF.

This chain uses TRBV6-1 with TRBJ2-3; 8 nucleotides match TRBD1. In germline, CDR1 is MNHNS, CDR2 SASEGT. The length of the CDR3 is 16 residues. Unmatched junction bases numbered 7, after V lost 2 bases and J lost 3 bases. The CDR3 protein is CASSEYGRGRTDTQYF. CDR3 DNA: TGTGCCAGCAGTGAATACGGCAGGGGGCGAACAGATACGCAGTATTTT.

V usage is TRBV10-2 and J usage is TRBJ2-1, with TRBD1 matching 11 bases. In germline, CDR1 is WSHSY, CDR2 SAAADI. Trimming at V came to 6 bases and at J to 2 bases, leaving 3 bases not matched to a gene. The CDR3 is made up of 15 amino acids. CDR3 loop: CASRADRGPYNEQFF. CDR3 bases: TGCGCCAGCAGGGCGGACAGGGGGCCCTACAATGAGCAGTTCTTC.

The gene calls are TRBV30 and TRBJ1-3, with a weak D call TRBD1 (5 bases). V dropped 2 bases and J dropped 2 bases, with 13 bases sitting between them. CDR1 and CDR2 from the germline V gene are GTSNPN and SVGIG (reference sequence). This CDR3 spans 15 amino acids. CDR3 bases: TGTGCCTGGAGTCATAGGAGGGGTGCTGGAAACACCATATATTTT. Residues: CAWSHRRGAGNTIYF.

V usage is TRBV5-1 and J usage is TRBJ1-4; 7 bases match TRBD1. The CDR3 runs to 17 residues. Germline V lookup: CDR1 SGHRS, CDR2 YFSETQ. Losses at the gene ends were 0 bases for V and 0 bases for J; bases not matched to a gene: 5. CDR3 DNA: TGCGCCAGCAGCTTGGCCGGCAGGGGGGCAACTAATGAAAAACTGTTTTTT. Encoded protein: CASSLAGRGATNEKLFF.

The CDR3 nucleotides read TGTGCCAGTAGCTCGTCGAGGTCGGGGGAGACCCAGTACTTC. This encodes CASSSSRSGETQYF. This chain connects TRBV19 to TRBJ2-5; TRBD2 might be the D (5 bases). CDR1 is LNHDA and CDR2 is SQIVND in the germline V gene (reference sequence). CDR3 size: 14 residues. Trimming stripped 6 bases from V and 5 bases from J, with 16 bases between. The complete variable domain, with remaining parts taken from reference TRBV19 and TRBJ2-5, reads DGGITQSPKYLFRKEGQNVTLSCEQNLNHDAMYWYRQDPGQGLRLIYYSQIVNDFQKGDIAEGYSVSREKKESFPLTVTSAQKNPTAFYLCASSSSRSGETQYFGPGTRLLVL.

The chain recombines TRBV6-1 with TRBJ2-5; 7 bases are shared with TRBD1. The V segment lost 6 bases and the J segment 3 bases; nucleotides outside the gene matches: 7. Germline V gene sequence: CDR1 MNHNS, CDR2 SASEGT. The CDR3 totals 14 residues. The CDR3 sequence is CASSYGTAKETQYF. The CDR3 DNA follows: TGTGCCAGCAGCTACGGGACAGCGAAAGAGACCCAGTACTTC.

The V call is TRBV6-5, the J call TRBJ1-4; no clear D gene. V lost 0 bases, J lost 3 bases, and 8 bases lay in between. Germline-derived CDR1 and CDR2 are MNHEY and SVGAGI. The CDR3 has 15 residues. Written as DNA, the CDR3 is TGTGCCAGCAGTTACTCCCCGGGGTCTAATGAAAAACTGTTTTTT. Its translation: CASSYSPGSNEKLFF.

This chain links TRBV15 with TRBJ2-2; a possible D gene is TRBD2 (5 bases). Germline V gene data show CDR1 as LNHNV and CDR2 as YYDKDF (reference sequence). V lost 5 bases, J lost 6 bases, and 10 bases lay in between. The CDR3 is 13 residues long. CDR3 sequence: CATSQLEAGELFF. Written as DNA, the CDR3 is TGTGCCACCAGCCAACTAGAGGCCGGGGAGCTGTTTTTT.

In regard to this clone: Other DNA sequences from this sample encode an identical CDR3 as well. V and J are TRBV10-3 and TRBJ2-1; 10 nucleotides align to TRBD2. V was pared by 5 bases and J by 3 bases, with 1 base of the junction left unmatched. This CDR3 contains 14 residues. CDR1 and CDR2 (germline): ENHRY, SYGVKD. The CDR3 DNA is TGTGCCATCAGTCCTAGCGGGGGCTACAATGAGCAGTTCTTC. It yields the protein CAISPSGGYNEQFF.

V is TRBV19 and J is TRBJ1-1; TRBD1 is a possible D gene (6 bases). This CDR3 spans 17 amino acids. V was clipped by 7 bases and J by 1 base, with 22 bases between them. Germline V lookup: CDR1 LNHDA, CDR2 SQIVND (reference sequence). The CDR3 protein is CASISFTGGPQNTEAFF. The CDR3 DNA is TGTGCCAGTATTTCCTTCACGGGGGGCCCCCAGAACACTGAAGCTTTCTTT.